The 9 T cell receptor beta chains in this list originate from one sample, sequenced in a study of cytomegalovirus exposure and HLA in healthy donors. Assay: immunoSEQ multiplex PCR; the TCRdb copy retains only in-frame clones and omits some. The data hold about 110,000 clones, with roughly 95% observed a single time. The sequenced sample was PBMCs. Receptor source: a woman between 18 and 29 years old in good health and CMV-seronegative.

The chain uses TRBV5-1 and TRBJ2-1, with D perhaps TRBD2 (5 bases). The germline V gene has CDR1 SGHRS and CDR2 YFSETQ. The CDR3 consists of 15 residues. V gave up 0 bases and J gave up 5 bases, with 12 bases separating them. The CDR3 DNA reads TGCGCCAGCAGCTTGGTCGGGGTGTTGGACAATGAGCAGTTCTTC. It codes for CASSLVGVLDNEQFF.

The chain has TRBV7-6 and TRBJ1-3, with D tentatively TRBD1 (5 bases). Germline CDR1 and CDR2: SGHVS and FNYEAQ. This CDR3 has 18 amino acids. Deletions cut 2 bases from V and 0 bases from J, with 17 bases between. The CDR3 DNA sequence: TGTGCCAGCAGCTTAAGGGCGGCCAGGGACTACTCTGGAAACACCATATATTTT. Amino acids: CASSLRAARDYSGNTIYF.

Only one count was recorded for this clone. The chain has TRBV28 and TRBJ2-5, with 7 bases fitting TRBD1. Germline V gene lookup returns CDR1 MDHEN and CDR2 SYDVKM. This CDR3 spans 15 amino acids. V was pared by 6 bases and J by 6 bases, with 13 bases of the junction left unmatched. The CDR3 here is CASRPPTGVAKTQYF. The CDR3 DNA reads TGTGCCAGCAGGCCCCCTACAGGGGTAGCGAAGACCCAGTACTTC.

The CDR3 DNA reads as TGTGCCACCAGCAGAGAACAGGGAGCTAACTATGGCTACACCTTC. This codes for CATSREQGANYGYTF. The genes are TRBV15 and TRBJ1-2, with D possibly being TRBD1 (6 bases). The length of the CDR3 is 15 residues. V shed 0 bases and J shed 0 bases, with 8 bases lying between them. Germline lookup yields CDR1 LNHNV and CDR2 YYDKDF (reference sequence).

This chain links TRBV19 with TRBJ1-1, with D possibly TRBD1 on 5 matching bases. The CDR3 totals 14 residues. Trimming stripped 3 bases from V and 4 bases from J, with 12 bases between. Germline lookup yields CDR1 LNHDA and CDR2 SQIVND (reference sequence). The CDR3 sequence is CASSMEGEATEAFF. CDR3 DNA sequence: TGTGCCAGTAGTATGGAAGGGGAGGCCACTGAAGCTTTCTTT.

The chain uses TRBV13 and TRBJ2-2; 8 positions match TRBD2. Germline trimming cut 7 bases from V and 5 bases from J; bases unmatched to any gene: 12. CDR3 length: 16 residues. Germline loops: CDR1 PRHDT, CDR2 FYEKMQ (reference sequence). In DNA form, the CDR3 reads TGTGCCAGCACTCCTGCGGGGGGCTCGCGAACCGGGGAGCTGTTTTTT. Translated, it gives CASTPAGGSRTGELFF.

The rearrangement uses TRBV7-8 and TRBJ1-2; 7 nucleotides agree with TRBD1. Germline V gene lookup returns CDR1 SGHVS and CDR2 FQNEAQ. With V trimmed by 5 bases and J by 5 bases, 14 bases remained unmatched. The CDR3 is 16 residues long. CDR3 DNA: TGTGCCAGCAGCGTTAGACAGGGTGAATTGGGTTATGGCTACACCTTC. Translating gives CASSVRQGELGYGYTF.

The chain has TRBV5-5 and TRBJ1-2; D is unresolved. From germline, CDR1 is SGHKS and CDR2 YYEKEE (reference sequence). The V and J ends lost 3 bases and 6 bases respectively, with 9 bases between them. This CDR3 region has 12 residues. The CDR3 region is CASSSGVDGYTF. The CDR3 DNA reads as TGTGCCAGCAGCTCCGGGGTGGATGGCTACACCTTC. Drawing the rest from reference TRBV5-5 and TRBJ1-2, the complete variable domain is DAGVTQSPTHLIKTRGQQVTLRCSPISGHKSVSWYQQVLGQGPQFIFQYYEKEERGRGNFPDRFSARQFPNYSSELNVNALLLGDSALYLCASSSGVDGYTFGSGTRLTVV.

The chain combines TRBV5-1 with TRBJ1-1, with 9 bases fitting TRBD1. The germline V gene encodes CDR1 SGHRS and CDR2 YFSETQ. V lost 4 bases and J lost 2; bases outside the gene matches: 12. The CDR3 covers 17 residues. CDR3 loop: CASSPRGTGPGNTEAFF. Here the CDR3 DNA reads TGCGCCAGCAGCCCCAGGGGGACAGGGCCGGGAAACACTGAAGCTTTCTTT.